Here is one T cell receptor beta chain with its context. The data originate from a study of CXCR3-negative and CXCR3-positive naive CD8 T cells. Triplicates of about 270,000 cells were sorted from each CD8+ T cell subset. CD45RO-CCR7+CD27+CD95- was the phenotype of naive CD8+ T cells. The CDR3 is 14 amino acids. The germline V gene has CDR1 SQVTM and CDR2 ANQGSEA. Researchers prepared the TRB cDNA libraries using 5' RACE with UMI labels. From the 5' RACE reads, TCRdb lists one entry per CDR3 protein and no DNA. The sample totals over 20,000 distinct CDR3 sequences; its top ten clones hold less than 5%.

The rearrangement joins TRBV29-1 to TRBJ2-5. Sequenced: naive CXCR3- CD8+ T cells from blood. The subset denotes: CD45RO-CCR7+CD27+CD95- naive CD8+ T cells lacking CXCR3 (TNR3-). This TCR came from a human donor in good health. Some clones in this sample may be carry-over from other donors' samples. The CDR3 protein is CSVEDLTVQETQYF. The full variable domain, in which reference TRBV29-1 and TRBJ2-5 provide the parts outside the CDR3, is SAVISQKPSRDICQRGTSLTIQCQVDSQVTMMFWYRQQPGQSLTLIATANQGSEATYESGFVIDKFPISRPNLTFSTLTVSNMSPEDSSIYLCSVEDLTVQETQYFGPGTRLLVL.